What follows is one T cell receptor beta chain and its context. The data originate from a study of blood T cell repertoires in COVID-19. Assay used: immunoSEQ multiplex PCR; TCRdb lists only in-frame clones, some missing. The table lists about 210,000 clones, about 91% of them singletons, with roughly 1.2% in the top ten. This CDR3 has 15 residues. V was cut by 2 bases and J by 1 base, with 11 bases left in between. Germline lookup yields CDR1 MNHEY and CDR2 SMNVEV (reference sequence). The sequence came from a man aged 25 to 40 with acute or convalescent COVID-19. The V and J genes are TRBV27 and TRBJ1-1; unclear D gene. Material for sequencing was peripheral blood. In DNA form, the CDR3 reads TGTGCCAGCAGTTTAAAACAGTTGAAGAACACTGAAGCTTTCTTT. This encodes CASSLKQLKNTEAFF.